The rows below give T cell receptor beta chains drawn from one sample of a study of Ad26.COV2.S vaccination and SARS-CoV-2 variants. Clones were sequenced by immunoSEQ multiplex PCR, and TCRdb holds only the in-frame ones, with some missing. The sample has some 370,000 clones; 83% are singletons. The starting material was peripheral blood, obtained in a trial of Ad26.COV2.S vaccine versus placebo. The receptors shown here come from a person aged 18-60 years who received the Ad26.COV2.S COVID-19 vaccine or a placebo. Both conserved end residues are part of each CDR3. D genes are given only for firm matches. Rows may omit the clone size; those that give it use once, few, many or a size class.

size	D	V	J	CDR3	DNA
-	-	TRBV4-3	TRBJ2-7	CASSLLRGVGEQYF	TGCGCCAGCAGCCTCCTAAGGGGGGTTGGCGAGCAGTACTTC
many	-	TRBV7-2	TRBJ2-7	CASSLRAVYEQYF	TGTGCCAGCAGCTTGAGGGCTGTGTACGAGCAGTACTTC
-	-	TRBV11-2	TRBJ2-7	CASSQGGQDEQYF	TGTGCCAGTAGCCAGGGGGGGCAGGACGAGCAGTACTTC
-	TRBD1	TRBV2	TRBJ1-6	CASNRGQGKLALHF	TGTGCCAGCAACCGGGGACAGGGGAAATTGGCCCTCCACTTT
-	-	TRBV4-1	TRBJ2-3	CASSQVADTQYF	TGCGCCAGCAGCCAAGTTGCAGATACGCAGTATTTT
-	-	TRBV6-5	TRBJ2-3	CASSLADTQYF	TGTGCCAGCAGTCTAGCGGATACGCAGTATTTT
-	TRBD2	TRBV3-1/TRBV3-2	TRBJ2-3	CASSQGHSGGAADTQYF	TGTGCCAGCAGCCAAGGGCACTCCGGGGGGGCCGCAGATACGCAGTATTTT
-	-	TRBV25-1	TRBJ2-1	CASIVRDEQFF	TGTGCCAGCATCGTCCGTGATGAGCAGTTCTTC
-	-	TRBV5-1	TRBJ1-4	CASSLGSQGRREKLFF	TGCGCCAGCAGCTTGGGGTCACAGGGAAGACGAGAGAAACTGTTTTTT
-	-	TRBV13	TRBJ2-7	CASSPGSASSYEQYF	TGTGCCAGCAGCCCCGGGAGCGCTTCCTCCTACGAGCAGTACTTC
-	TRBD1	TRBV10-3	TRBJ1-1	CAIRLTGGTEAFF	TGTGCCATCAGGCTGACAGGGGGCACTGAAGCTTTCTTT
-	-	TRBV7-2	TRBJ2-5	CASSLVLSLSQETQYF	TGTGCCAGCAGCTTAGTATTATCTCTGTCTCAAGAGACCCAGTACTTC
once	-	TRBV7-7	TRBJ2-5	CASSLANSPGETQYF	TGTGCCAGCAGCTTAGCGAATAGCCCCGGGGAGACCCAGTACTTC
-	-	TRBV5-4	TRBJ2-2	CASSSITGTSENTGELFF	TGTGCCAGCAGCTCTATAACCGGGACATCGGAGAACACCGGGGAGCTGTTTTTT
-	-	TRBV18	TRBJ1-5	CASSPFSGYNQPQHF	TGTGCCAGCTCACCGTTTTCAGGGTACAATCAGCCCCAGCATTTT
-	TRBD1	TRBV18	TRBJ1-1	CASSSRTGNEAFF	TGTGCCAGCTCCTCGCGGACAGGGAACGAAGCTTTCTTT
-	-	TRBV7-6	TRBJ1-3	CASSSAGTYIWSGNTIYF	TGTGCCAGCAGCTCCGCCGGGACATATATTTGGTCTGGAAACACCATATATTTT
-	-	TRBV4-1	TRBJ1-1	CASSRGTEAFF	TGCGCCAGCAGCAGGGGCACTGAAGCTTTCTTT
-	-	TRBV2	TRBJ1-2	CASSPRGYYGYTF	TGTGCCAGCAGCCCGCGGGGGTACTATGGCTACACCTTC
-	-	TRBV2	TRBJ1-2	CASSERNYGYTF	TGTGCCAGCAGTGAAAGGAACTATGGCTACACCTTC
-	-	TRBV9	TRBJ2-3	CASSVGGGIGTDTQYF	TGTGCCAGCAGCGTAGGGGGCGGGATAGGTACAGATACGCAGTATTTT
once	-	TRBV18	TRBJ1-1	CASSPPSRGDTEAFF	TGTGCCAGCTCACCACCTTCTAGGGGGGACACTGAAGCTTTCTTT
-	-	TRBV3-1/TRBV3-2	TRBJ1-6	CASSRDVSPLHF	TGTGCCAGCAGCCGGGATGTGTCACCCCTCCACTTT
once	-	TRBV28	TRBJ1-2	CASSLRPYGYTF	TGTGCCAGCAGTTTACGACCCTATGGCTACACCTTC
-	-	TRBV6-5	TRBJ2-7	CASAAGSSYEQYF	TGTGCCAGCGCGGCGGGGAGCTCCTACGAGCAGTACTTC
-	-	TRBV6-2/TRBV6-3	TRBJ1-1	CASSPTSTNTEAFF	TGTGCCAGCAGCCCGACAAGTACAAACACTGAAGCTTTCTTT
-	TRBD2	TRBV18	TRBJ2-7	CASSPTSGSAYEQYF	TGTGCCAGCTCACCGACTAGCGGGTCGGCCTACGAGCAGTACTTC
few	-	TRBV11-1	TRBJ1-3	CASSRQRAGNTIYF	TGTGCCAGCAGCCGACAGAGAGCTGGAAACACCATATATTTT
-	TRBD2	TRBV4-3	TRBJ2-1	CASSQEASGGAGMIF	TGCGCCAGCAGCCAAGAGGCTAGCGGGGGGGCCGGTATGATCTTC
-	TRBD2	TRBV13	TRBJ2-1	CASSLVISGGPGNNEQFF	TGTGCCAGCAGCTTAGTTATTAGCGGGGGGCCCGGGAACAATGAGCAGTTCTTC